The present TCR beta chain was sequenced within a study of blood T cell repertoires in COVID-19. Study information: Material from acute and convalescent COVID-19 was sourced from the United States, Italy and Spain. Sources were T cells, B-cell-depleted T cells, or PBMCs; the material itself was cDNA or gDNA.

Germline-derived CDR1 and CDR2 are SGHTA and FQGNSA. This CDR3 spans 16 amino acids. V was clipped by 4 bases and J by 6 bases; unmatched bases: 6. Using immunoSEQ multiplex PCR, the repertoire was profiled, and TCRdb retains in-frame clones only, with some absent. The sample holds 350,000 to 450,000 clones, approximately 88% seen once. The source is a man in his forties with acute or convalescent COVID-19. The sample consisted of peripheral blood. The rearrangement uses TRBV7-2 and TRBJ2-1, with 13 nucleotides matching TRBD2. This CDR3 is CASSYTSGGAGNEQFF. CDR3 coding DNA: TGTGCCAGCAGCTACACTAGCGGGGGGGCCGGCAATGAGCAGTTCTTC. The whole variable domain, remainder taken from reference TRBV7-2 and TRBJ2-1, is GAGVSQSPSNKVTEKGKDVELRCDPISGHTALYWYRQSLGQGLEFLIYFQGNSAPDKSGLPSDRFSAERTGGSVSTLTIQRTQQEDSAVYLCASSYTSGGAGNEQFFGPGTRLTVL.